These T cell receptor beta chains were read from a single sample in a study of T cell responses to AZD1222 COVID-19 vaccine. Data came from immunoSEQ multiplex PCR; TCRdb stores just in-frame clones and leaves some out. Altogether some 120,000 clones are present, about 87% being singletons, with the ten largest covering 4% to 5.5%. Material: peripheral blood, obtained on day 0 of AZD1222 vaccination. The source is an adult in good health. The CDR3 runs from the conserved cysteine through the conserved F or W. Each record gives: D gene, J gene, clone size, V gene, CDR3 DNA, CDR3 protein. A D gene is named only where the DNA matches it firmly. Size values are once, few and many counts, or a class for expanded clones, and some rows have none.

.	TRBJ2-1	once	TRBV24-1	TGTGCCACCAGTGGAATAGGACTGAGCTCCTACAATGAGCAGTTCTTC	CATSGIGLSSYNEQFF
.	TRBJ2-3	.	TRBV11-3	TGTGCCAGCAGCCTACGTACGGGAGACACAGATACGCAGTATTTT	CASSLRTGDTDTQYF
.	TRBJ1-1	.	TRBV27	TGTGCCAGCAGTATCGGCGCTAACACTGAAGCTTTCTTT	CASSIGANTEAFF
.	TRBJ1-5	.	TRBV19	TGTGCCAGTAGTATTTTACAAAGCAATCAGCCCCAGCATTTT	CASSILQSNQPQHF
.	TRBJ2-4	.	TRBV4-3	TGCGCCAGCAGCCAAGCCCGGGGGCCAAACATTCAGTACTTC	CASSQARGPNIQYF
.	TRBJ2-3	.	TRBV10-3	TGTGCCATCAGGGGCGACACAGATACGCAGTATTTT	CAIRGDTDTQYF
TRBD1	TRBJ1-2	.	TRBV24-1	TGTGCCACCAGTGATACGGGACAGGGTATAGATGGCTACACCTTC	CATSDTGQGIDGYTF
.	TRBJ2-6	.	TRBV28	TGTGCCAGCAGTACTCGACCCGCTGGGGCCAACGTCCTGACTTTC	CASSTRPAGANVLTF
.	TRBJ1-1	once	TRBV5-6	TGTGCCAGCAGCTTATTCGGGTTGGGCACTGAAGCTTTCTTT	CASSLFGLGTEAFF
TRBD2	TRBJ2-1	few	TRBV13	TGTGCCAGCAGCCAACTCTCTAGCGGGGGGTACAATGAGCAGTTCTTC	CASSQLSSGGYNEQFF
.	TRBJ2-3	.	TRBV25-1	TGTGCCAGCAGTGAATATACGACTGATTTAGATACGCAGTATTTT	CASSEYTTDLDTQYF
TRBD1	TRBJ2-1	.	TRBV5-6	TGTGCCAGCAGCCCGACAGGGAACAATGAGCAGTTCTTC	CASSPTGNNEQFF